This TCR beta chain was identified during a study of cytomegalovirus exposure and HLA in healthy donors. Study-level results: Compared with the roughly 700-donor mean, an Asian-associated ancestry cluster reportedly had fewer N-insertions, according to a later analysis. According to a later analysis, most TCR beta chains associated with CMV appeared HLA-restricted. Earlier findings revealed that most TCR beta V segments proved productive either about 87% or about 30% of the time.

The germline CDR1 and CDR2 sequences are SGHRS and YFSETQ. V shed 2 bases, J shed 2 bases, and the junction held 6 bases outside the gene matches. The CDR3 runs 16 residues. It was with 60 Vbeta and 13 Jbeta primers that the PCR ran. Study processing details: Later, some 75 million unique TCR beta chains were counted in an analysis, and 10 million to 12 million of them were shared. Clones were sequenced by immunoSEQ multiplex PCR, and TCRdb holds only the in-frame ones, with some missing. For V, J and clone size, that table is used; D and trimming come from the DNA. Here the sample spans about 240,000 clones, 82% being singletons. Points on this clone: No antigen is known for it.

The V call is TRBV5-1, the J call TRBJ1-5; 8 nucleotides align to TRBD1. This clonotype was sampled from a woman aged 40 to 50 in good health and CMV-seropositive. The sequencing sample was made of PBMCs. The chain's CDR3 is CASSFGTGARNQPQHF. Here the CDR3 DNA reads TGCGCCAGCAGCTTCGGGACAGGAGCCCGCAATCAGCCCCAGCATTTT.